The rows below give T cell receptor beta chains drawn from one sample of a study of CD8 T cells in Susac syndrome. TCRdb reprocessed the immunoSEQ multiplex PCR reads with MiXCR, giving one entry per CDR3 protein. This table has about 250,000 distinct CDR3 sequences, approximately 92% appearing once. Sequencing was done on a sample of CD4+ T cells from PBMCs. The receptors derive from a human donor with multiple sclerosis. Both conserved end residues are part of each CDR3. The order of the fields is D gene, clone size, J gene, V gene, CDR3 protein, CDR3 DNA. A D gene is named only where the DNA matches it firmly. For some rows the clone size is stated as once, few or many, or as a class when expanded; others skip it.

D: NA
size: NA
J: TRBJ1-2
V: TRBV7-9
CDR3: CASNVDHNYGYTF
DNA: TGTGCCAGCAACGTCGATCATAACTATGGCTACACCTTC

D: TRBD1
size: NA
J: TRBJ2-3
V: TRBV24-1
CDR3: CATSDTDRGTDTQYF
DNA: TGTGCCACCAGTGACACGGACAGGGGCACAGATACGCAGTATTTT

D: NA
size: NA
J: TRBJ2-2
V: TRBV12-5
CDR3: CASGSPAVNTGELFF
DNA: TGTGCTAGTGGTTCCCCGGCGGTGAACACCGGGGAGCTGTTTTTT

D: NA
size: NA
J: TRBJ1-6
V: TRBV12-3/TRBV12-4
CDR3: CASSLGGPNSPLHF
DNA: TGTGCCAGCAGTTTAGGAGGTCCTAATTCACCCCTCCACTTT

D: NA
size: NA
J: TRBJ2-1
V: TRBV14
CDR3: CASSQEWAANEQFF
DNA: TGTGCCAGCAGCCAAGAATGGGCAGCCAATGAGCAGTTCTTC

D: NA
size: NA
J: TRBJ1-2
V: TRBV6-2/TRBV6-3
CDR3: CASSYGNYGYTF
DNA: TGTGCCAGCAGTTACGGTAACTATGGCTACACCTTC

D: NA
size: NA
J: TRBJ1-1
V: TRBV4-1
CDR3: CASSRGSHTEAFF
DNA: TGCGCCAGCAGCCGGGGGTCCCACACTGAAGCTTTCTTT

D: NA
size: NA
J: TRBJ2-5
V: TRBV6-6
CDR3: CASSYSQETQYF
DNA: TGTGCCAGCAGTTATAGCCAAGAGACCCAGTACTTC

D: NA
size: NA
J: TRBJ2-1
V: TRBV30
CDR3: CAWRDTEEQFF
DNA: TGTGCCTGGAGGGACACGGAAGAGCAGTTCTTC

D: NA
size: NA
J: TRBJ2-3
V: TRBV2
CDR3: CASSVKGPKAKYF
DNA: TGTGCCAGCAGTGTTAAGGGACCCAAAGCGAAGTATTTT

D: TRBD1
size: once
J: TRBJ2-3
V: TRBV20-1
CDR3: CSATPGQGVTDTQYF
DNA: TGCAGTGCAACGCCGGGACAGGGGGTTACAGATACGCAGTATTTT

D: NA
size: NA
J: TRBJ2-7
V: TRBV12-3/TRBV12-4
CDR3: CASSWTARGYEQYF
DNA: TGTGCCAGCAGCTGGACTGCACGGGGGTACGAGCAGTACTTC

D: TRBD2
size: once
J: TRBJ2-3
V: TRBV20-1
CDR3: CSASFAGVDTQYF
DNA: TGCAGTGCTAGCTTCGCGGGGGTAGATACGCAGTATTTT

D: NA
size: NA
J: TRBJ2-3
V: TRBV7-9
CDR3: CASRKSNTDTQYF
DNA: TGTGCCAGCAGAAAAAGTAACACAGATACGCAGTATTTT

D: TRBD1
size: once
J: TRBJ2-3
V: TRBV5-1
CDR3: CASSSGTGGPPSTDTQYF
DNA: TGCGCCAGCAGCTCCGGGACAGGGGGCCCTCCTAGCACAGATACGCAGTATTTT

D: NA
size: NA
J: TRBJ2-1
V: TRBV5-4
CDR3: CASSLRAEQFF
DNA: TGTGCCAGCAGCTTGCGGGCCGAGCAGTTCTTC

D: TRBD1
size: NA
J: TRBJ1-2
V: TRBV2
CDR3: CASSWDSASNYGYTF
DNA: TGTGCCAGCAGCTGGGACAGCGCCTCGAACTATGGCTACACCTTC

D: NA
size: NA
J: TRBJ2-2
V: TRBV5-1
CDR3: CASSLALGSGELFF
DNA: TGCGCCAGCAGCTTGGCCCTGGGCTCCGGGGAGCTGTTTTTT

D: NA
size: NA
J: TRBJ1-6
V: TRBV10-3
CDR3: CAMRSGSDSPLHF
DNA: TGTGCCATGAGGTCAGGGTCGGATTCACCCCTCCACTTT

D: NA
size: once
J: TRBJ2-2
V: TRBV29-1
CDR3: CSVARALTGELFF
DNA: TGCAGCGTTGCCAGGGCCCTAACCGGGGAGCTGTTTTTT

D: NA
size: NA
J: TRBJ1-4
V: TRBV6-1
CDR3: CASSESGRAFYEKLFF
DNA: TGTGCCAGCAGTGAAAGTGGCAGGGCTTTTTATGAAAAACTGTTTTTT

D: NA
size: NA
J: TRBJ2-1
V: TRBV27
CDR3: CAGSLARVVRANEQFF
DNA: TGTGCCGGCAGTTTAGCCAGGGTAGTCCGTGCCAATGAGCAGTTCTTC

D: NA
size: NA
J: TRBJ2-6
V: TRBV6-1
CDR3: CASSDRVSGANVLTF
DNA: TGTGCCAGCAGTGACAGGGTGTCTGGGGCCAACGTCCTGACTTTC

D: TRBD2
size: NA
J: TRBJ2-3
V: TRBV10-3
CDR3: CAISEGAPGGGADTQYF
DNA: TGTGCCATCAGTGAGGGTGCCCCGGGCGGGGGAGCAGATACGCAGTATTTT

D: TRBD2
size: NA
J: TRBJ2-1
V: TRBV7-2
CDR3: CASSLVAQAGGPLEQFF
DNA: TGTGCCAGCAGCTTAGTCGCCCAGGCGGGAGGTCCTCTTGAGCAGTTCTTC

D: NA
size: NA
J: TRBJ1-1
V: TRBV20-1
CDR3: CSASGAGASTEAFF
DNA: TGCAGTGCTAGTGGTGCCGGGGCCAGCACTGAAGCTTTCTTT

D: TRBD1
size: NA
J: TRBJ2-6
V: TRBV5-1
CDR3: CASSLGVQGAPGANVLTF
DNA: TGCGCCAGCAGCTTAGGGGTACAGGGGGCTCCTGGGGCCAACGTCCTGACTTTC

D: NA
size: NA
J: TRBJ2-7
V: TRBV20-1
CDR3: CSARGQANYEQYF
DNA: TGCAGTGCTAGGGGGCAGGCGAACTACGAGCAGTACTTC

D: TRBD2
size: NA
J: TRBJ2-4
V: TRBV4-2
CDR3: CASSQLAGSFKNIQYF
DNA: TGTGCCAGCAGCCAACTAGCGGGGAGTTTCAAAAACATTCAGTACTTC

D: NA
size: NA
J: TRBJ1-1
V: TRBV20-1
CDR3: CSAMGDTEAFF
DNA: TGCAGTGCTATGGGGGACACTGAAGCTTTCTTT

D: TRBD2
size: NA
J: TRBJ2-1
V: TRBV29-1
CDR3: CSVEAREFSYNEQFF
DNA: TGCAGCGTTGAGGCGCGGGAGTTTTCCTACAATGAGCAGTTCTTC

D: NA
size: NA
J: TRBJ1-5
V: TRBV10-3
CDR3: CAISESGQLRPNQPQHF
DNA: TGTGCCATCAGTGAGTCTGGACAGCTTCGTCCCAATCAGCCCCAGCATTTT

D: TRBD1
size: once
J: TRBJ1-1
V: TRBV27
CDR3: CASSSTGQLNTEAFF
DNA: TGTGCCAGCAGTTCAACGGGACAGTTGAACACTGAAGCTTTCTTT

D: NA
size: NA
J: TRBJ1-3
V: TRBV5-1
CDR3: CASSLGLGTSGNTIYF
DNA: TGCGCCAGCAGCTTGGGACTGGGAACCTCTGGAAACACCATATATTTT

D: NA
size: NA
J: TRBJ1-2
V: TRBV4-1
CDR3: CASSHVLDGGRGYTF
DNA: TGCGCCAGCAGCCACGTTCTCGACGGAGGCCGGGGCTACACCTTC

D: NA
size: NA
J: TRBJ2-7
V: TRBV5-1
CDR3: CASSLGQNEQYF
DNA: TGCGCCAGCAGCTTGGGACAGAACGAGCAGTACTTC

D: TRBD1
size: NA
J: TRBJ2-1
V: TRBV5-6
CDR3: CASKRVGGPYNEQFF
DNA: TGTGCCAGCAAAAGAGTAGGGGGCCCCTACAATGAGCAGTTCTTC

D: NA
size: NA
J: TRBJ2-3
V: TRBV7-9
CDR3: CASSLARGRADTQYF
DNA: TGTGCCAGCAGCTTAGCCAGGGGGAGGGCAGATACGCAGTATTTT

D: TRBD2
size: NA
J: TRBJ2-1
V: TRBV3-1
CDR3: CASSHRLAGSSIGNEQFF
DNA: TGTGCCAGCAGCCACCGACTAGCGGGGTCCTCCATTGGCAATGAGCAGTTCTTC

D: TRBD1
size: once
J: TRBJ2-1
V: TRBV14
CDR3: CASRRGQGRNEQFF
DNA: TGTGCCAGCCGAAGGGGACAGGGTAGGAATGAGCAGTTCTTC

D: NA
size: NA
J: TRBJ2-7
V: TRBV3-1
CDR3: CASSRDLTSYEQYF
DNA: TGTGCCAGCAGCCGGGACTTGACTTCCTACGAGCAGTACTTC

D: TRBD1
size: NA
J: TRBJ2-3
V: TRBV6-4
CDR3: CASRQGARGDTQYF
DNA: TGTGCCAGCAGACAGGGGGCGCGAGGAGATACGCAGTATTTT